These 8 T cell receptor beta chains share one sample of origin, sequenced in a study of blood T cells in healthy people across ages (dated by TCRdb to about 2015). Libraries came from 5' RACE. TCRdb shows the sequencer as Illumina HiSeq 2500. A second PCR of roughly 7 to 11 cycles was run with a J-beta primer mix and a sample-barcoded 5' primer. The public sequencing data were trimmed at Q25 with fastp and processed into clonotypes with MiXCR by TCRdb, which kept only in-frame beta chains. Rows with a matching CDR3 protein are joined into one entry that keeps the most common DNA and genes. The sample includes over a million distinct CDR3 sequences, with approximately 63% observed a single time. The top ten hold about 6.3% of the sample. Material for sequencing was blood. These receptors were obtained from a man younger than 30 in good health.

V and J are TRBV4-2 and TRBJ2-5; D unresolved. V dropped 0 bases and J dropped 5 bases, with 19 bases sitting between them. The CDR3 has 17 amino acids. Looked up from germline, CDR1 is LGHNA and CDR2 is YNFKEQ. The CDR3 spells CASSQDGSEMARETQYF. CDR3 DNA: TGTGCCAGCAGCCAAGATGGATCCGAAATGGCGAGGGAGACCCAGTACTTC.

V usage is TRBV6-5 and J usage is TRBJ1-2; a possible D gene is TRBD1 (6 bases). Trimming cost V 5 bases and J 8 bases, with 18 bases left between them. The CDR3 consists of 14 residues. Germline loops: CDR1 MNHEY, CDR2 SVGAGI. This CDR3 reads CASSRRWGREGYTF. The DNA for the CDR3 is TGTGCCAGCAGTAGGCGTTGGGGGCGAGAGGGCTACACCTTC.

This chain joins TRBV27 and TRBJ1-1; D unresolved. V lost 4 bases and J lost 4, with 7 bases in between. The germline V gene has CDR1 MNHEY and CDR2 SMNVEV (reference sequence). This CDR3 is 12 amino acids long. The CDR3 sequence: CASSSMSTEAFF. The CDR3 nucleotides are TGTGCCAGCAGTTCGATGAGCACTGAAGCTTTCTTT.

The chain carries TRBV4-1 and TRBJ2-1; D call uncertain. Looked up from germline, CDR1 is MGHRA and CDR2 is YSYEKL. This CDR3 is 12 amino acids long. The ends were cut back, 2 bases at V and 15 bases at J, with 14 bases in the middle. CDR3 region: CASSQLETQRFF. CDR3 DNA: TGCGCCAGCAGCCAATTAGAGACCCAACGGTTCTTC.

J is TRBJ1-2 and V is TRBV21-1; TRBD1 is the table's D call, not checked against the DNA. TRBV21-1 is termed a pseudogene. The CDR3 has 17 residues. CDR3 residues: CASSKGIGGRVGDGYTF. The CDR3 DNA sequence: TGTGCCAGCAGCAAAGGGATTGGGGGCAGGGTAGGCGATGGCTACACCTTC.

This chain joins TRBV7-2 and TRBJ2-7, with 7 bases that match TRBD1. V lost 5 bases, J lost 2 bases, and 6 bases stayed unmatched. The CDR3 is made up of 14 amino acids. The germline CDR1 and CDR2 sequences are SGHTA and FQGNSA. The CDR3 nucleotides are TGTGCCAGCAGCGCCCGACAGGGCCCCTACGAGCAGTACTTC. It specifies CASSARQGPYEQYF.

This clonotype has a handful of counts. The chain is built from TRBV7-2 and TRBJ2-1; TRBD2 aligns across 11 bases. With V trimmed by 2 bases and J by 10 bases, 7 bases remained unmatched. The germline V gene has CDR1 SGHTA and CDR2 FQGNSA. The CDR3 totals 15 residues. The CDR3 protein is CASSLIAGGPWEQFF. As DNA, the CDR3 is TGTGCCAGCAGCTTAATAGCGGGAGGGCCCTGGGAGCAGTTCTTC.

The chain links TRBV7-2 to TRBJ2-4, with D possibly being TRBD1 (5 bases). Trimming took off 6 bases at V and 0 bases at J, with 21 bases between the two ends. This CDR3 is 18 amino acids long. Germline V lookup: CDR1 SGHTA, CDR2 FQGNSA. The DNA of the CDR3 is TGTGCCAGCAGTTCGACAGAACTCCGGTCTTTAGCCAAAAACATTCAGTACTTC. It codes for CASSSTELRSLAKNIQYF.